These 19 T cell receptor beta chains were all obtained from the same sample, sequenced in a study of cytomegalovirus exposure and HLA in healthy donors. The study ran its PCR with 60 Vbeta and 13 Jbeta primers. Sequenced by immunoSEQ multiplex PCR; TCRdb stores in-frame clones only, minus some. This repertoire includes some 23,000 clones. The specimen sequenced was PBMCs. The receptors were gathered from a male donor in good health and CMV-seropositive.

This chain uses TRBV30 with TRBJ2-3; D is unclear. Germline V gene lookup returns CDR1 GTSNPN and CDR2 SVGIG (reference sequence). The CDR3 extends over 13 amino acids. Trimming removed 6 bases at V and 0 bases at J, with 10 bases between. The CDR3, as DNA: TGTGCCTGTGAGGTGGCTAGCACAGATACGCAGTATTTT. This sequence encodes CACEVASTDTQYF. The full variable domain, its missing parts supplied by reference TRBV30 and TRBJ2-3, is SQTIHQWPATLVQPVGSPLSLECTVEGTSNPNLYWYRQAAGRGLQLLFYSVGIGQISSEVPQNLSASRPQDRQFILSSKKLLLSDSGFYLCACEVASTDTQYFGPGTRLTVL.

The chain links TRBV6-4 to TRBJ2-2; D is unresolved. Germline V gives CDR1 MRHNA, CDR2 SNTAGT. The CDR3 consists of 14 residues. Trimming took 0 bases from V and 5 from J, leaving 7 bases between them. Here the CDR3 reads CASSDSSDTGELFF. As DNA, the CDR3 is TGTGCCAGCAGTGACTCGAGTGATACCGGGGAGCTGTTTTTT.

The rearrangement joins TRBV6-6 to TRBJ1-2, with 8 bases that match TRBD1. Germline lookup yields CDR1 MNHNY and CDR2 SVGAGI (reference sequence). J was trimmed by 7 bases and V by 5 bases; bases with no gene match: 12. The CDR3 runs 15 residues. CDR3 protein: CASSGGTGKRVGYTF. CDR3 nucleotides: TGTGCCAGCAGTGGGGGGACAGGAAAGAGAGTTGGCTACACCTTC.

The J gene is TRBJ2-4, the V gene TRBV7-2; TRBD1 agrees at 9 bases. This CDR3 comprises 14 residues. Trimming cost V 5 bases and J 5 bases; bases outside gene matches: 4. Germline CDR1 reads SGHTA; CDR2 reads FQGNSA. The CDR3 DNA is TGTGCCAGCAGCCCACGACAGGGGGAAAACATTCAGTACTTC. It encodes CASSPRQGENIQYF.

The V call is TRBV6-5, the J call TRBJ1-5; D may be TRBD1 (5 bases). CDR3 length: 15 amino acids. Germline loops: CDR1 MNHEY, CDR2 SVGAGI. Trimming stripped 2 bases from V and 12 bases from J, with 20 bases between. CDR3 DNA: TGTGCCAGCAGTTACACTGGGGCCCATGTTAGGGACCAGCATTTT. This translates into CASSYTGAHVRDQHF.

V gene TRBV28 combines with J gene TRBJ2-7, with D hard to call. CDR3 length: 15 residues. The V and J ends lost 7 bases and 0 bases respectively, with 16 bases between them. Looked up from germline, CDR1 is MDHEN and CDR2 is SYDVKM. CDR3 protein: CASTLKRVLSYEQYF. The CDR3 region has the DNA TGTGCCAGCACCTTAAAACGGGTTCTCTCCTACGAGCAGTACTTC.

The chain employs TRBV28 and TRBJ2-7; 8 bases line up with TRBD1. The V and J ends lost 11 bases and 2 bases, in that order; junction bases with no gene match: 5. The germline V gene encodes CDR1 MDHEN and CDR2 SYDVKM. CDR3 length: 12 residues. CDR3 region: CAEGTGTYEQYF. DNA for the CDR3: TGTGCCGAGGGGACAGGAACCTACGAGCAGTACTTC.

This rearrangement joins TRBV18 to TRBJ1-1; the D is unclear. The length of the CDR3 is 17 residues. With 6 bases removed from V and 2 bases from J, the gap between germline ends came to 22 bases. Germline V gives CDR1 KGHSH, CDR2 LQKENI. DNA of the CDR3: TGTGCCAGCTCGCCAAATAGTGTCGGGGAATTCAACACTGAAGCTTTCTTT. Its translation is CASSPNSVGEFNTEAFF.

The chain joins TRBV29-1 to TRBJ1-3; D is perhaps TRBD1 (5 bases). CDR3 length equals 14 residues. Per the germline V gene, CDR1 is SQVTM and CDR2 is ANQGSEA. Trimming cost V 5 bases and J 0 bases, with 11 bases left between them. As DNA, the CDR3 is TGCAGCGTTAATGACAGAGACTCTGGAAACACCATATATTTT. Translation gives CSVNDRDSGNTIYF. The whole variable domain, filled in from reference TRBV29-1 and TRBJ1-3, reads SAVISQKPSRDICQRGTSLTIQCQVDSQVTMMFWYRQQPGQSLTLIATANQGSEATYESGFVIDKFPISRPNLTFSTLTVSNMSPEDSSIYLCSVNDRDSGNTIYFGEGSWLTVV.

The J gene is TRBJ1-4, the V gene TRBV6-1; 9 bases fit TRBD1. The CDR3 consists of 14 residues. V lost 5 bases, J lost 5 bases, and 3 bases stayed unmatched. Germline V CDR1 and CDR2: MNHNS, SASEGT. CDR3 sequence reads: CASSPGTGNEKLFF. CDR3 DNA: TGTGCCAGCAGTCCGGGGACAGGGAATGAAAAACTGTTTTTT.

This chain joins TRBV25-1 and TRBJ2-7; 12 bases agree with TRBD2. The CDR3 length is 16 residues. Germline V gene data show CDR1 as MGHDK and CDR2 as SYGVNS. After removal of 4 bases from V and 2 bases from J, the junction contained 6 bases not matched to a gene. In DNA form, the CDR3 reads TGTGCCAGCAGTGCAGGACTAGCGGGGAGAACCTACGAGCAGTACTTC. As protein: CASSAGLAGRTYEQYF.

The rearrangement joins TRBV14 to TRBJ1-1; TRBD1 might be the D (5 bases). Per the germline V gene, CDR1 is SGHDN and CDR2 is FVKESK. Between the trimmed V and J ends, which lost 2 bases and 1 base, there was a span of 14 bases. The CDR3 has 16 residues. In DNA, the CDR3 is TGTGCCAGCAGCCAATACCAGGGTGTTTGGAACACTGAAGCTTTCTTT. Translating it yields CASSQYQGVWNTEAFF.

This chain joins TRBV5-1 and TRBJ2-3, with D possibly TRBD2 on 5 matching bases. The CDR3 totals 12 residues. V was clipped by 0 bases and J by 11 bases, with 10 bases between them. Germline V gene data show CDR1 as SGHRS and CDR2 as YFSETQ. The CDR3 loop is CASSLDGGEQYF. Here the CDR3 DNA reads TGCGCCAGCAGCTTGGACGGAGGCGAGCAGTATTTT.

The chain carries TRBV18 and TRBJ1-2, with 8 bases aligning to TRBD1. The CDR3 sequence is 15 residues long. Germline loops: CDR1 KGHSH, CDR2 LQKENI. V gave up 1 base and J gave up 4 bases; unmatched junction bases: 5. This CDR3 is CASSPQQGEVYGYTF. DNA for the CDR3: TGTGCCAGCTCACCACAACAGGGGGAGGTCTATGGCTACACCTTC.

The chain links TRBV28 to TRBJ2-7; a possible D gene is TRBD2 (6 bases). Germline-derived CDR1 and CDR2 are MDHEN and SYDVKM. CDR3 size: 14 residues. V lost 10 bases to trimming and J lost 7 bases, with 23 bases between them. Here the CDR3 reads CATLVQASAGEQYF. CDR3 DNA sequence: TGTGCCACCTTAGTACAGGCGTCCGCGGGGGAGCAGTACTTC. Full variable domain (outside the CDR3, taken from reference TRBV28 and TRBJ2-7): DVKVTQSSRYLVKRTGEKVFLECVQDMDHENMFWYRQDPGLGLRLIYFSYDVKMKEKGDIPEGYSVSREKKERFSLILESASTNQTSMYLCATLVQASAGEQYFGPGTRLTVT.

This sequence joins TRBV4-2 and TRBJ2-3, with 9 nucleotides matching TRBD1. The CDR3 extends over 17 amino acids. The germline V gene has CDR1 LGHNA and CDR2 YNFKEQ. V dropped 0 bases and J dropped 2; count of bases not matched to a gene: 6. DNA of the CDR3: TGTGCCAGCAGCCAAGAATTAACAGGGGGCTTCACAGATACGCAGTATTTT. It translates to CASSQELTGGFTDTQYF.

V gene TRBV7-9 combines with J gene TRBJ2-1, with a tentative D call TRBD2 (5 bases). The CDR3 sequence is 14 residues long. The V gene's germline CDR1 is SEHNR and CDR2 FQNEAQ (reference sequence). V dropped 2 bases and J dropped 8 bases, with 13 bases sitting between them. The CDR3 sequence: CASSLRLGSYEQFF. The CDR3 region has the DNA TGTGCCAGCAGCTTAAGGCTAGGGAGTTATGAGCAGTTCTTC. Using reference TRBV7-9 and TRBJ2-1 for the parts outside the CDR3, the full variable domain is DTGVSQNPRHKITKRGQNVTFRCDPISEHNRLYWYRQTLGQGPEFLTYFQNEAQLEKSRLLSDRFSAERPKGSFSTLEIQRTEQGDSAMYLCASSLRLGSYEQFFGPGTRLTVL.

The genes are TRBV6-4 and TRBJ2-5, with 9 nucleotides matching TRBD2. The CDR3 spans 15 residues. Per the germline V gene, CDR1 is MRHNA and CDR2 is SNTAGT. The V gene end was trimmed by 5 bases and the J gene end by 3 bases; junction bases not matched to a gene: 7. As DNA, the CDR3 is TGTGCCAGCAGTCAGGTAGCGGGGGCGGAAGAGACCCAGTACTTC. Protein product: CASSQVAGAEETQYF.

CDR3 amino acids: CASSPTGVPYNEQFF. The CDR3 DNA is TGTGCCAGCTCACCGACAGGGGTTCCCTACAATGAGCAGTTCTTC. The J gene is TRBJ2-1, the V gene TRBV18, with TRBD1 matching over 8 bases. V was pared by 3 bases and J by 2 bases, with 3 bases of the junction left unmatched. The length of the CDR3 is 15 residues. From germline, CDR1 is KGHSH and CDR2 LQKENI. The complete variable domain, with remaining parts taken from reference TRBV18 and TRBJ2-1, reads NAGVMQNPRHLVRRRGQEARLRCSPMKGHSHVYWYRQLPEEGLKFMVYLQKENIIDESGMPKERFSAEFPKEGPSILRIQQVVRGDSAAYFCASSPTGVPYNEQFFGPGTRLTVL.